This T cell receptor (beta chain) was identified in a study of cytomegalovirus exposure and HLA in healthy donors. The PCR made use of 60 Vbeta and 13 Jbeta primers. The assay was immunoSEQ multiplex PCR, and TCRdb's table has in-frame clones only and misses some. The table shows about 160,000 clones, with roughly 80% occurring only once. The V segment lost 5 bases and the J segment 6 bases; nucleotides outside the gene matches: 6. Germline V gives CDR1 SGDLS, CDR2 YYNGEE. The length of the CDR3 is 13 residues. This chain links TRBV9 with TRBJ1-2, with 8 bases aligning to TRBD1. Sequencing input: PBMCs. This TCR derives from a woman in her thirties in good health and CMV-seropositive. The CDR3 DNA sequence: TGTGCCAGCAGTATAGGACAGGGTGATGGCTACACCTTC. The encoded protein is CASSIGQGDGYTF.